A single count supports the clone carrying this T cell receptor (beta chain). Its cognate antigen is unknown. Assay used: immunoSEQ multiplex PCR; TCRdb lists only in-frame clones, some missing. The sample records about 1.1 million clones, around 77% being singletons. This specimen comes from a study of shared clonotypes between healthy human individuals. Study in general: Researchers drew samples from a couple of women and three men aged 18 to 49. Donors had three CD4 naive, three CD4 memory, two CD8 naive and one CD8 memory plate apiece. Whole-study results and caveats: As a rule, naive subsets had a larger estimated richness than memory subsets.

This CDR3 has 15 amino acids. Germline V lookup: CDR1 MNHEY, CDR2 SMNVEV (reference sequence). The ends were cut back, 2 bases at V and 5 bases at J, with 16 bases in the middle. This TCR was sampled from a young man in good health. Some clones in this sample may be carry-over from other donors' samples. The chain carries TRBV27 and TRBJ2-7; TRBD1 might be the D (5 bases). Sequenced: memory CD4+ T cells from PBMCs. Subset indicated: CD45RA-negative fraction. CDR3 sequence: CASSLLQMGRNEQYF. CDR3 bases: TGTGCCAGCAGTTTACTTCAGATGGGGCGGAACGAGCAGTACTTC.